This section outlines one T cell receptor (beta chain) sequence together with its context. The target antigen is unknown. The CDR3 covers 15 residues. With 2 bases removed from V and 5 bases from J, the gap between germline ends came to 15 bases. CDR1 and CDR2 (germline): KGHSH, LQKENI. These data come from a study of blood T cells in healthy people across ages. Study background: Per two T cells, about one barcoded beta molecule was captured through template switching.

The authors ran a second PCR of 7 to 11 cycles using a sample-barcoded 5' primer and a J-beta primer mix. MiXCR, run by TCRdb on the 5' RACE reads, gives a single entry per CDR3 protein. This sample has hundreds of thousands of distinct CDR3 sequences; around 36% occur once, and the top ten carry approximately 12%. Points from the study as a whole: Without sorted subsets, naive and antigen-experienced compartments could not be conclusively compared.

Specimen: blood. V gene TRBV18 combines with J gene TRBJ1-1, with a weak D call TRBD1 (5 bases). This clonotype originated in a man between 18 and 29 years old in good health. DNA for the CDR3: TGTGCCAGCTCACCAGATAAGGGGTTGAGAACTGAAGCTTTCTTT. This encodes CASSPDKGLRTEAFF.